The rows below give T cell receptor beta chains drawn from one sample of a study of memory CD4+ T cells and cytomegalovirus serostatus. Some clones are missing from TCRdb's copy, which holds only in-frame ones; the method was immunoSEQ multiplex PCR. The sample holds around 45,000 clones, more than 65% seen once. The source material was memory CD4+ T cells from blood. The receptors derive from an adult in good health and CMV-seronegative. The CDR3 runs from the conserved cysteine through the conserved F or W. The order of the fields is CDR3 DNA, CDR3 protein, D gene, V gene, J gene, clone size. A D gene is named only where the DNA matches it firmly. Expanded clones get a size class; other rows say once, few or many, or leave the size out.

cdr3_nt: TGTGCCAGCAGTCGACGAGGGGGTGGAGGGGATCAGCCCCAGCATTTT
cdr3_aa: CASSRRGGGGDQPQHF
d_call: .
v_call: TRBV2
j_call: TRBJ1-5
clone_size: .

cdr3_nt: TGTGCCAGCAGCCAAGGACTAGCGGGCCAAAGCGGGAATGAGCAGTTCTTC
cdr3_aa: CASSQGLAGQSGNEQFF
d_call: TRBD2
v_call: TRBV14
j_call: TRBJ2-1
clone_size: once

cdr3_nt: TGTGCCAGCAGTTTAAGGAGCGCAGATACGCAGTATTTT
cdr3_aa: CASSLRSADTQYF
d_call: .
v_call: TRBV28
j_call: TRBJ2-3
clone_size: once

cdr3_nt: TGTGCCAGCAGCACAAAGGCCAGTGAAACCTACGAGCAGTACTTC
cdr3_aa: CASSTKASETYEQYF
d_call: .
v_call: TRBV7-3
j_call: TRBJ2-7
clone_size: .

cdr3_nt: TGTGCCAGCAGTGGACAGGGTAGTAGTCAGCCCCAGCATTTT
cdr3_aa: CASSGQGSSQPQHF
d_call: TRBD1
v_call: TRBV6-1
j_call: TRBJ1-5
clone_size: .

cdr3_nt: TGTGCCAGCAGCCAAGCGGACAGAGAAGGAAACACCATATATTTT
cdr3_aa: CASSQADREGNTIYF
d_call: .
v_call: TRBV28
j_call: TRBJ1-3
clone_size: few

cdr3_nt: TGTGCCAGCAGCTCCAGGGGCCCAGAGACCCAGTACTTC
cdr3_aa: CASSSRGPETQYF
d_call: .
v_call: TRBV7-9
j_call: TRBJ2-5
clone_size: .

cdr3_nt: TGTGCCAGCAGAGTGTGGGGCACGAACACTGAAGCTTTCTTT
cdr3_aa: CASRVWGTNTEAFF
d_call: .
v_call: TRBV6-1
j_call: TRBJ1-1
clone_size: .

cdr3_nt: TGCGCCAGCAGCTTGGCGGGGGGAAGCCAAGAGACCCAGTACTTC
cdr3_aa: CASSLAGGSQETQYF
d_call: TRBD2
v_call: TRBV5-1
j_call: TRBJ2-5
clone_size: .

cdr3_nt: TGTGCCAGCAGCCCCGGGACAGGGCGAGAGACCCAGTACTTC
cdr3_aa: CASSPGTGRETQYF
d_call: TRBD1
v_call: TRBV11-3
j_call: TRBJ2-5
clone_size: .

cdr3_nt: TGTGCCAGTAGTACAGGACAAAGCCGGGAAAAACTGTTTTTT
cdr3_aa: CASSTGQSREKLFF
d_call: .
v_call: TRBV19
j_call: TRBJ1-4
clone_size: .

cdr3_nt: TGTGCCAGCAGCTTATTTGCAGTAGCGGGGAACTTTGAAGGGACCCAGTACTTC
cdr3_aa: CASSLFAVAGNFEGTQYF
d_call: TRBD2
v_call: TRBV7-2
j_call: TRBJ2-5
clone_size: few

cdr3_nt: TGTGCCGGAGAAGACATCGGCACAGATACGCAGTATTTT
cdr3_aa: CAGEDIGTDTQYF
d_call: .
v_call: TRBV6-1
j_call: TRBJ2-3
clone_size: .